Following are 25 T cell receptor beta chains from one sample sequenced in a study of blood T cell repertoires in COVID-19. Libraries were prepared by immunoSEQ multiplex PCR; TCRdb keeps only in-frame clonotypes and omits some of them. The table records around 150,000 clones, over 75% of them present only once. The sequenced sample consisted of PBMCs or T cells enriched from blood (not recorded which). The receptors come from a woman aged 50 to 60 who had recovered from COVID-19.

V is TRBV7-8 and J is TRBJ1-4, with 8 bases that match TRBD1. Germline lookup yields CDR1 SGHVS and CDR2 FQNEAQ. V trimming: 3 bases; J trimming: 7 bases; junction bases outside the gene matches: 1. The CDR3 is made up of 13 amino acids. CDR3 in DNA: TGTGCCAGCAGCTTGACAGGGGTTGAAAAACTGTTTTTT. Its protein is CASSLTGVEKLFF. Variable domain in full (rest from reference TRBV7-8 and TRBJ1-4): GAGVSQSPRYKVAKRGQDVALRCDPISGHVSLFWYQQALGQGPEFLTYFQNEAQLDKSGLPSDRFFAERPEGSVSTLKIQRTQQEDSAVYLCASSLTGVEKLFFGSGTQLSVL.

The chain has TRBV6-5 and TRBJ2-7; a possible D gene is TRBD1 (6 bases). CDR3 length equals 12 residues. CDR1 and CDR2 from the germline V gene are MNHEY and SVGAGI. V was cut by 8 bases and J by 5 bases, with 13 bases left in between. The CDR3 loop reads CASSPGVNEQYF. DNA for the CDR3: TGTGCCAGCTCGCCAGGGGTGAACGAGCAGTACTTC.

The V gene is TRBV12-3 or TRBV12-4, the J gene TRBJ1-1, with D hard to call. This CDR3 has 13 amino acids. V was cut by 6 bases and J by 1 base, with 9 bases left in between. CDR3 loop: CASSRFGNTEAFF. CDR3 coding DNA: TGTGCCAGCAGCCGGTTTGGGAACACTGAAGCTTTCTTT.

The chain uses TRBV4-1 and TRBJ2-1; TRBD2 matches at 7 bases. This CDR3 is built from 16 residues. J was trimmed by 3 bases and V by 0 bases; bases with no gene match: 5. Germline CDR1 is MGHRA and CDR2 is YSYEKL. CDR3 DNA sequence: TGCGCCAGCAGCCAAGAGAGCGGGGTATTCTACAATGAGCAGTTCTTC. Protein product: CASSQESGVFYNEQFF.

CDR3 region: CASSEKGQGRRSEQYF. DNA of the CDR3: TGTGCCAGCAGTGAAAAGGGGCAGGGGCGCAGGTCCGAGCAGTACTTC. V usage is TRBV2 and J usage is TRBJ2-7, with D perhaps matching TRBD1 (6 bases). Trimming stripped 2 bases from V and 6 bases from J, with 20 bases between. Germline assignment: CDR1 SNHLY and CDR2 FYNNEI. The CDR3 length is 16 residues.

The chain combines TRBV24-1 with TRBJ2-2; 7 nucleotides match TRBD1. In germline, CDR1 is KGHDR, CDR2 SFDVKD. The trim removed 6 bases at V and 5 bases at J, leaving 5 bases unmatched. The CDR3 covers 14 residues. As DNA, the CDR3 is TGTGCCACCAGTCAGCCGGGACAGACCGGGGAGCTGTTTTTT. Translation gives CATSQPGQTGELFF.

The V gene is TRBV5-4, the J gene TRBJ1-2; the D is unclear. Germline CDR1 SGHNT, CDR2 YYREEE (reference sequence). This CDR3 comprises 13 residues. V dropped 0 bases and J dropped 8 bases, with 11 bases sitting between them. In nucleotides, the CDR3 is TGTGCCAGCAGCTTGGTACGAACGGGGGGCTACACCTTC. This encodes CASSLVRTGGYTF.

A note on this clone: Other DNA sequences in this specimen translate into the identical CDR3. The chain is built from TRBV15 and TRBJ2-1, with D perhaps matching TRBD2 (5 bases). Germline V gene data show CDR1 as LNHNV and CDR2 as YYDKDF (reference sequence). V dropped 0 bases and J dropped 7 bases, with 7 bases sitting between them. The CDR3 is made up of 13 amino acids. CDR3 loop: CATSRDRGNEQFF. Here the CDR3 DNA reads TGTGCCACCAGCAGAGATCGGGGTAATGAGCAGTTCTTC. Full variable domain (outside the CDR3, taken from reference TRBV15 and TRBJ2-1): DAMVIQNPRYQVTQFGKPVTLSCSQTLNHNVMYWYQQKSSQAPKLLFHYYDKDFNNEADTPDNFQSRRPNTSFCFLDIRSPGLGDTAMYLCATSRDRGNEQFFGPGTRLTVL.

The chain recombines TRBV3-1 (or the pseudogene TRBV3-2) with TRBJ1-6, with TRBD1 matching 7 bases. CDR3 length: 15 amino acids. V was pared by 4 bases and J by 7 bases, with 7 bases of the junction left unmatched. Per germline, CDR1 LGHDT and CDR2 YNNKEL (reference sequence). CDR3 DNA: TGTGCCAGCAGCCTTCGACAGGGCGTAAATTCACCCCTCCACTTT. This translates into CASSLRQGVNSPLHF.

The J gene is TRBJ2-7, the V gene TRBV7-9; 7 bases are a match to TRBD1. From germline, CDR1 is SEHNR and CDR2 FQNEAQ (reference sequence). The CDR3 totals 15 residues. With V trimmed by 3 bases and J by 2 bases, 7 bases remained unmatched. The CDR3 DNA follows: TGTGCCAGCAGCTTGACAGGGCAGTCGACCTACGAGCAGTACTTC. Translating gives CASSLTGQSTYEQYF.

V usage is TRBV2 and J usage is TRBJ2-2; D not certain. The CDR3 totals 14 residues. Trimming pared 6 bases from V and 3 bases from J, leaving 11 bases between. CDR1 is SNHLY, CDR2 FYNNEI, per germline. DNA for the CDR3: TGTGCCAGCAGAGCTCGACACGACACCGGGGAGCTGTTTTTT. It specifies CASRARHDTGELFF.

The chain recombines TRBV29-1 with TRBJ1-1; D unclear. Germline assignment: CDR1 SQVTM and CDR2 ANQGSEA. The V and J ends lost 4 bases and 0 bases respectively, with 9 bases between them. The CDR3 consists of 13 residues. CDR3 region: CSVVGSLNTEAFF. The CDR3 DNA reads as TGCAGCGTTGTGGGCAGCTTGAACACTGAAGCTTTCTTT.

This sequence joins TRBV18 and TRBJ2-1; D unresolved. The CDR3 totals 13 residues. The germline V gene has CDR1 KGHSH and CDR2 LQKENI. The V end was cut by 3 bases, the J end by 6 bases, with 9 bases between. The CDR3 region has the DNA TGTGCCAGCTCACCGGGCTGGATCAATGAGCAGTTCTTC. Translating gives CASSPGWINEQFF.

The chain links TRBV4-1 to TRBJ2-3; 13 bases map to TRBD2. The germline CDR1 and CDR2 sequences are MGHRA and YSYEKL. The CDR3 covers 16 residues. J was trimmed by 3 bases and V by 4 bases; bases with no gene match: 4. CDR3 sequence reads: CASSLTSGGPTDTQYF. The CDR3 nucleotides are TGCGCCAGCAGCCTGACTAGCGGGGGGCCAACAGATACGCAGTATTTT.

The genes are TRBV11-2 and TRBJ1-3; maybe TRBD1 (5 bases). The V end was cut by 2 bases, the J end by 2 bases, with 13 bases between. The germline CDR1 and CDR2 sequences are SGHAT and FQNNGV. The CDR3 is made up of 16 amino acids. This CDR3 reads CASSLFIGGPGNTIYF. CDR3 bases: TGTGCCAGCAGCTTATTTATCGGGGGTCCTGGAAACACCATATATTTT.

The CDR3 loop reads CASRPVPGYEQYF. CDR3 DNA: TGTGCCAGCAGACCCGTCCCGGGGTACGAGCAGTACTTC. V is TRBV2 and J is TRBJ2-7; D is perhaps TRBD2 (5 bases). CDR3 length equals 13 residues. Germline-derived CDR1 and CDR2 are SNHLY and FYNNEI. Trimming shortened V by 6 bases and J by 4 bases, and 13 bases separated the two germline ends.

This sequence joins TRBV7-8 and TRBJ1-4; TRBD1 is a possible D gene (5 bases). Germline V gives CDR1 SGHVS, CDR2 FQNEAQ. Trimming shortened V by 5 bases and J by 10 bases, and 20 bases separated the two germline ends. This CDR3 contains 15 residues. CDR3 residues: CASSLSGTGGGKLFF. The CDR3 DNA reads as TGTGCCAGCAGCCTTTCCGGGACGGGGGGAGGAAAACTGTTTTTT.

The chain recombines TRBV19 with TRBJ2-7, with 10 bases identical to TRBD1. Trimming cost V 5 bases and J 3 bases; bases outside gene matches: 4. The CDR3 has 14 residues. Germline V CDR1 and CDR2: LNHDA, SQIVND (reference sequence). In DNA, the CDR3 is TGTGCCAGTAGTCCTAGGACAGGGGGCTACGAGCAGTACTTC. Its translation: CASSPRTGGYEQYF.

The chain combines TRBV6-2 or TRBV6-3 with TRBJ2-3, with 10 positions matching TRBD2. This CDR3 is built from 17 residues. Germline loops: CDR1 MNHEY, CDR2 SVGEGT. Germline trimming cut 6 bases from V and 6 bases from J; bases unmatched to any gene: 15. The CDR3 loop reads CASSPRISSGGRDTQYF. CDR3 coding DNA: TGTGCCAGCAGCCCTCGAATTTCTAGCGGGGGACGGGATACGCAGTATTTT.

The CDR3 sequence: CASSQGEVYQPQHF. CDR3 sequence (DNA): TGCGCCAGCAGCCAAGGTGAGGTGTATCAGCCCCAGCATTTT. V usage is TRBV4-1 and J usage is TRBJ1-5; the D is unclear. Trimming left V 1 base short and J 5 bases short, with 9 bases between. Germline V gene sequence: CDR1 MGHRA, CDR2 YSYEKL. This CDR3 spans 14 amino acids.

About this clone: Other DNA sequences from this sample encode an identical CDR3 as well. The rearrangement links TRBV19 to TRBJ1-5; no firm D call. This CDR3 is 12 amino acids long. Germline V gene sequence: CDR1 LNHDA, CDR2 SQIVND (reference sequence). V dropped 1 base and J dropped 7 bases, with 5 bases sitting between them. DNA of the CDR3: TGTGCCAGTAGTATAGGTGGCCAGCCCCAGCATTTT. Encoded protein: CASSIGGQPQHF.

This chain uses TRBV7-3 with TRBJ2-1, with D perhaps TRBD1 (6 bases). V lost 1 base to trimming and J lost 5 bases, with 12 bases between them. This CDR3 comprises 15 residues. The germline V gene has CDR1 SGHTA and CDR2 FQGTGA. CDR3: CASSLSWTEDNEQFF. The CDR3, as DNA: TGTGCCAGCAGCTTAAGCTGGACAGAGGACAATGAGCAGTTCTTC.

This chain connects TRBV6-2 or TRBV6-3 to TRBJ1-1, with unresolved D. Looked up from germline, CDR1 is MNHEY and CDR2 is SVGEGT. The V and J ends lost 5 bases and 7 bases respectively, with 8 bases between them. The CDR3 consists of 11 residues. The CDR3 DNA is TGTGCCAGCAGTAGCGCGAATGAAGCTTTCTTT. Translating gives CASSSANEAFF.

The rearrangement uses TRBV3-1 (or the pseudogene TRBV3-2) and TRBJ2-1, with D tentatively TRBD2 (5 bases). This CDR3 has 16 residues. Germline CDR1 is LGHDT and CDR2 is YNNKEL (reference sequence). With 4 bases removed from V and 3 bases from J, the gap between germline ends came to 16 bases. DNA of the CDR3: TGTGCCAGCAGCCCCCCGGAGAGGGCCAACTACAATGAGCAGTTCTTC. As protein: CASSPPERANYNEQFF.

This sequence joins TRBV7-2 and TRBJ1-2; TRBD1 is a possible D gene (5 bases). The CDR3 consists of 15 residues. V was pared by 5 bases and J by 4 bases, with 17 bases between. Germline V gives CDR1 SGHTA, CDR2 FQGNSA. The CDR3 here is CASSPGRGIGYGYTF. The CDR3 DNA reads as TGTGCCAGCAGCCCTGGGCGGGGCATTGGCTATGGCTACACCTTC.